This T cell receptor beta chain originates from a study of blood T cells in healthy people across ages. This clonotype came up many times. The antigen is unknown. Germline trimming cut 1 base from V and 4 bases from J; bases unmatched to any gene: 9. The CDR3 loop spans 17 amino acids. Germline V CDR1 and CDR2: LGHNA, YSLEER. The study, taken as a whole, reports: The diversity estimates, figures obtained from one million T cells, were considered underestimates. More naive CD4+ cells and higher diversity marked long-lived donors relative to aged donors.

Together with a sample-barcoded 5' primer, a J-beta primer mix was included in a second PCR lasting about 6 to 11 cycles. Every sample gave at least 2.5 million paired-end reads containing CDR3. In TCRdb, the 5' RACE reads were re-called with MiXCR into one record per CDR3 protein. The sample shows 1.5 million to 2 million distinct CDR3 sequences, approximately 30% of them seen only once. Sequenced material: blood. The chain carries TRBV4-3 and TRBJ2-7; 11 positions agree with TRBD2. The source of this sequence is a woman younger than 45 in good health. The DNA of the CDR3 is TGCGCCAGCAGCCAAGGCCCCCAGGGGACTAGCGGATACGAGCAGTACTTC. Its translation is CASSQGPQGTSGYEQYF.